A single sample is the source of the 8 T cell receptor beta chains below, sequenced in a study of shared clonotypes between healthy human individuals. Generated by immunoSEQ multiplex PCR, the TCRdb table keeps only in-frame clones and is missing some. The sample shows some 2.3 million clones, just over 90% of them seen only once. The material sequenced was naive CD4+ T cells from PBMCs. Subset specified: CD45RA+ positively selected. The receptors derive from a man between 18 and 29 years old in good health. Some clones in this sample may be carry-over from other donors' samples.

This clone was detected once. The genes are TRBV2 and TRBJ1-5; 7 nucleotides line up with TRBD1. The CDR3 has 14 amino acids. Losses at the gene ends were 3 bases for V and 5 bases for J; bases not matched to a gene: 4. Germline-derived CDR1 and CDR2 are SNHLY and FYNNEI. The DNA for the CDR3 is TGTGCCAGCAGTGAGGAAGGGGGCGATCAGCCCCAGCATTTT. It yields the protein CASSEEGGDQPQHF.

V and J are TRBV6-4 and TRBJ2-1; a possible D gene is TRBD2 (6 bases). Germline V CDR1 and CDR2: MRHNA, SNTAGT. Trimming removed 3 bases from V and 4 bases from J, with 13 bases in between. The CDR3 loop spans 15 amino acids. The CDR3 sequence is CASSDSSAIYNEQFF. The CDR3 nucleotides are TGTGCCAGCAGTGATTCTAGCGCGATTTACAATGAGCAGTTCTTC.

This clone was seen only once. This chain connects TRBV7-8 to TRBJ2-3, with 7 bases matching TRBD2. V lost 7 bases, J lost 4 bases, and 8 bases stayed unmatched. CDR3 length: 14 residues. Germline values: CDR1 SGHVS, CDR2 FQNEAQ. CDR3 nucleotides: TGTGCCAGCACTCAAATCCTAGCGGCAGATACGCAGTATTTT. It translates to CASTQILAADTQYF.

About this clone itself: The sample contains more than one DNA sequence encoding this CDR3. The chain is built from TRBV6-5 and TRBJ2-2, with D possibly TRBD1 on 5 matching bases. There are 15 residues in the CDR3. Trimming removed 2 bases at V and 0 bases at J, with 7 bases between. CDR1 MNHEY and CDR2 SVGAGI come from the germline V gene. CDR3: CASSYRGPNTGELFF. DNA for the CDR3: TGTGCCAGCAGTTACAGGGGTCCGAACACCGGGGAGCTGTTTTTT.

The J gene is TRBJ1-5, the V gene TRBV18; 8 bases map to TRBD1. The V gene end was trimmed by 1 base and the J gene end by 5 bases; junction bases not matched to a gene: 4. The germline V gene encodes CDR1 KGHSH and CDR2 LQKENI. The CDR3 consists of 15 residues. CDR3 loop: CASSPLQGVDQPQHF. CDR3 sequence (DNA): TGTGCCAGCTCACCACTACAGGGGGTCGATCAGCCCCAGCATTTT.

The J gene is TRBJ1-1, the V gene TRBV10-2; D is unclear. The CDR3 extends over 18 amino acids. The V gene lost 6 bases and the J gene lost 0 bases, with 23 bases spanning the gap. The germline V gene has CDR1 WSHSY and CDR2 SAAADI. The CDR3 spells CASSDPPNSYPMNTEAFF. CDR3 nucleotide sequence: TGCGCCAGCAGCGATCCACCAAACTCCTACCCGATGAACACTGAAGCTTTCTTT.

The CDR3 protein is CASSITSGTYNEQFF. The CDR3 DNA follows: TGTGCCAGTAGTATAACTAGCGGTACCTACAATGAGCAGTTCTTC. The chain couples TRBV19 to TRBJ2-1, with TRBD2 identical over 8 bases. V gave up 2 bases and J gave up 2 bases; unmatched junction bases: 2. Germline values: CDR1 LNHDA, CDR2 SQIVND (reference sequence). The CDR3 is 15 amino acids.

V usage is TRBV27 and J usage is TRBJ2-3, with D unclear. V was clipped by 5 bases and J by 1 base, with 19 bases between them. The CDR3 loop spans 17 amino acids. Germline lookup yields CDR1 MNHEY and CDR2 SMNVEV (reference sequence). The CDR3 nucleotides read TGTGCCAGCAGTCCCCTAACCTCCCTCTGGGGCACAGATACGCAGTATTTT. This encodes CASSPLTSLWGTDTQYF.